This T cell receptor beta chain was retrieved from a study of radiation and T cells in renal cell carcinoma. Study in general: Nephrectomy followed 15 Gy stereotactic body radiation by 4 weeks.

Profiled with immunoSEQ multiplex PCR; TCRdb holds only in-frame clones, not every one. The table includes just over 150,000 clones, roughly 89% detected once. This clone appeared a few times. What it binds is not known. CDR3 length: 14 residues. Trimming left V 3 bases short and J 1 base short, with 10 bases between. CDR1 is SGDLS and CDR2 is YYNGEE in the germline V gene. As to time point: blood 2 weeks post-SBRT. Treatment given: 15 Gy SBRT to primary tumor, nephrectomy 4 weeks later. Blood was sampled at baseline, 2 weeks and 4 weeks after SBRT. Study findings and constraints: Top tumor clonotypes rose in blood 2 weeks post-radiation, then contracted.

This chain uses TRBV9 with TRBJ1-1; no reliable D call. This material consisted of blood, taken from a patient whose treatment included radiotherapy and nephrectomy. The sequence came from a woman aged 45-59 years with renal cell carcinoma. The CDR3 DNA is TGTGCCAGCAGCGCCGCGTACAGGAACACTGAAGCTTTCTTT. Amino acids: CASSAAYRNTEAFF.